Here is one T cell receptor (beta chain) with its context. The target antigen is unknown. The record originates from a study of shared clonotypes between healthy human individuals. The repertoire was sequenced with immunoSEQ multiplex PCR; TCRdb's copy has only in-frame clones and lacks some. The data contain roughly 1,600,000 clones, 98% of them singletons. Study-level findings and limits: All-four-donor shared clonotypes had higher generation probabilities than non-shared clonotypes did.

The CDR3 contains 13 residues. Germline-derived CDR1 and CDR2 are KGHSH and LQKENI. The J segment lost 6 bases and the V segment lost 6 bases, leaving 5 bases of the junction unmatched. J is TRBJ2-7 and V is TRBV18; 10 positions match TRBD2. Sequenced input: naive CD4+ T cells sorted from blood. As for subset: CD45RA+ positively selected. The receptor's source is a man under 40 in good health. In DNA form, the CDR3 reads TGTGCCAGCTCTCCTCCTAGCGGGAGCGAGCAGTACTTC. It is translated as CASSPPSGSEQYF.